This T cell receptor (beta chain) was recovered during a study of T cells in Graves' hyperthyroidism and ophthalmopathy. Across the whole study: Peripheral blood specimens were obtained at initial diagnosis, prior to any treatment. Study-level points and caveats: Onset of ophthalmopathy came a median approximately 6.8 months after the model predicted it.

Graves' hyperthyroidism showing no ophthalmopathy progression within 18 months was considered stable. Fresh peripheral blood, 10 ml, yielded the PBMCs. RNA transcripts served as the template for amplifying TCR beta CDR3 regions. The HTBI primer set served for first-round RT-PCR of the TCR CDR3. Each CDR3 protein gets one entry after TCRdb re-called the multiplex PCR reads with MiXCR. This sample yields over 700,000 distinct CDR3 sequences, of which 38% are seen a single time; 7.5% to 9.5% belongs to the top ten. V shed 4 bases, J shed 2 bases, and the junction held 2 bases outside the gene matches. This CDR3 has 15 residues. Germline lookup yields CDR1 SGHTA and CDR2 FQGTGA. The table lists this clonotype with many counts. The antigen is undetermined.

The sequenced sample was blood. This chain connects TRBV7-3 to TRBJ2-6, with TRBD1 identical over 7 bases. The sequence was collected from a man younger than 35 with Graves' hyperthyroidism. In DNA form, the CDR3 reads TGTGCCAGCAGCTCGGGACAGACTGGGGCCAACGTCCTGACTTTC. Translated: CASSSGQTGANVLTF.